The sequence of this T cell receptor (beta chain) was determined in a study of OX40 agonist ivuxolimab in advanced cancers. Overall study: Among those enrolled, mean age was 60 years (range roughly 20 to 85) and 75% to 90% were male.

Sampling of blood occurred at baseline, cycle 4 day 1, and cycle 7 day 1. The CDR3 runs 13 residues. Trimming removed 5 bases at V and 5 bases at J, with 12 bases between. Germline V lookup: CDR1 SNHLY, CDR2 FYNNEI. Overall study findings and caveats: Low normalized T-cell clonal expansion was also seen in some nonresponders.

The data were produced by immunoSEQ multiplex PCR, yet TCRdb's version contains in-frame clones alone and is incomplete. Of 55,000 to 75,000 clones detected, 80% to 90% appear once; the ten largest clones hold 1.1%. Note on this clone: What it binds is not known.

Sequenced material: CD4+ or CD8+ T cells sorted from blood, taken in a trial of the OX40 agonist ivuxolimab. The rearrangement links TRBV2 to TRBJ2-5; D is perhaps TRBD2 (6 bases). The receptor was isolated from an adult with an advanced solid tumor such as melanoma, head and neck, liver or kidney cancer. Here the CDR3 DNA reads TGTGCCAGCAGTCGGGAGCTTGGGGAGACCCAGTACTTC. It translates to CASSRELGETQYF.